This T cell receptor (beta chain) was identified during a study of blood T cell repertoires in COVID-19. On the study more broadly: Material from acute and convalescent COVID-19 was sourced from the United States, Italy and Spain.

Trimming cost V 2 bases and J 5 bases, with 15 bases left between them. The germline CDR1 and CDR2 sequences are KGHSH and LQKENI. The CDR3 spans 15 residues. TCRdb's copy holds only in-frame clones and misses some; the assay was immunoSEQ multiplex PCR. The sample carries about 310,000 clones, more than 85% recorded once. Sequenced material: peripheral blood. The receptor was derived from a man aged 70-80 years with acute or convalescent COVID-19. The chain combines TRBV18 with TRBJ2-5, with D tentatively TRBD1 (6 bases). CDR3 sequence: CASSPEAGAEETQYF. The DNA for the CDR3 is TGTGCCAGCTCACCAGAGGCAGGGGCGGAGGAGACCCAGTACTTC.